This T cell receptor beta chain was documented in a study of blood T cell repertoires in COVID-19. Study as a whole: Collection of acute and convalescent COVID-19 samples took place in the United States, Italy and Spain.

Worth noting for this clone: A read error may be the cause here, since a much bigger clone is one base away.

Sequencing was performed with immunoSEQ multiplex PCR; in TCRdb, only in-frame clones are kept and a portion is missing. Of 200,000 to 250,000 clones listed, roughly 80% are singletons. The ends were cut back, 6 bases at V and 0 bases at J, with 6 bases in the middle. CDR3 length equals 13 residues. Per germline, CDR1 SGHAT and CDR2 FQDESV (reference sequence). This TCR was recovered from a woman aged 55 to 70 who had recovered from COVID-19. The rearrangement uses TRBV11-1 and TRBJ1-3; D remains ambiguous. The sample consisted of peripheral blood. CDR3 residues: CASRFSSGNTIYF. CDR3 sequence (DNA): TGTGCCAGCAGGTTCAGCTCTGGAAACACCATATATTTT.